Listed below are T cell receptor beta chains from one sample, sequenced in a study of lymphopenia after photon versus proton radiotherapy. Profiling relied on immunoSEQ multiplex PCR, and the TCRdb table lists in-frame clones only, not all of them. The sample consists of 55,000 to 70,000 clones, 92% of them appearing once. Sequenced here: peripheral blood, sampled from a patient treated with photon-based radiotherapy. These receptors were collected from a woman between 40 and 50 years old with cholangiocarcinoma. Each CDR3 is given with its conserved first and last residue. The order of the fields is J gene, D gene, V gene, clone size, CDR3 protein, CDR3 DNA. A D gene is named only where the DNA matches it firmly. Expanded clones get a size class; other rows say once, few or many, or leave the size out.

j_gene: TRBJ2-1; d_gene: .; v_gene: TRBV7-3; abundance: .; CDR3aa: CASSLAPRDTKVF; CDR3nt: TGTGCCAGCAGCCTCGCTCCCCGGGACACCAAGGTCTTC
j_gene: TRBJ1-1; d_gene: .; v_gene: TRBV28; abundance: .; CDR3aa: CASSFPSAKNTEAFF; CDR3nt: TGTGCCAGCAGTTTCCCATCCGCCAAGAACACTGAAGCTTTCTTT
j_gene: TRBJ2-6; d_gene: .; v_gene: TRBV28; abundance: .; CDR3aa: CASSLVGTGANVLTF; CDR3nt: TGTGCCAGCAGTTTGGTGGGGACCGGGGCCAACGTCCTGACTTTC
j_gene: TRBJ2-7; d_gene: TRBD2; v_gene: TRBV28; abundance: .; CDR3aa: CASSSTSSGRGYEQYF; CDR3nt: TGTGCCAGCAGTTCGACCTCTAGCGGGAGGGGCTACGAGCAGTACTTC
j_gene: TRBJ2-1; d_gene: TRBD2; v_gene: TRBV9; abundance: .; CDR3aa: CASSVTSGHNEQFF; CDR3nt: TGTGCCAGCAGCGTAACTAGCGGTCACAATGAGCAGTTCTTC
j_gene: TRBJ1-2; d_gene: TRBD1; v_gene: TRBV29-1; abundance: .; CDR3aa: CSVGTGDGYTF; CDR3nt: TGCAGCGTGGGGACAGGGGATGGCTACACCTTC
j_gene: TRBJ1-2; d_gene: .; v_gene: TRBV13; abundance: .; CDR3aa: CASSLNYGYTF; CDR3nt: TGTGCCAGCAGCTTAAACTATGGCTACACCTTC
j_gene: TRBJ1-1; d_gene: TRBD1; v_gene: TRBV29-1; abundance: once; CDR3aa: CSVDTGGSLAFF; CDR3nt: TGCAGCGTTGACACAGGGGGATCTCTGGCTTTCTTT
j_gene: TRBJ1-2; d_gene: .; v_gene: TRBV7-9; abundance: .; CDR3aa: CASSSPGQVGDYGYTF; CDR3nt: TGTGCCAGCAGCTCCCCGGGCCAAGTGGGCGACTATGGCTACACCTTC
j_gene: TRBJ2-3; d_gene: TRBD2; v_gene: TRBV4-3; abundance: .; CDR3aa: CASSQDGGSGRALDTQYF; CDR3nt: TGCGCCAGCAGCCAAGATGGGGGGAGCGGGAGGGCCTTGGATACGCAGTATTTT
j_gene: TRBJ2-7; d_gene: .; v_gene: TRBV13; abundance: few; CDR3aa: CASSLGQGKDEQYF; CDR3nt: TGTGCCAGCAGCTTAGGGCAGGGGAAGGACGAGCAGTACTTC
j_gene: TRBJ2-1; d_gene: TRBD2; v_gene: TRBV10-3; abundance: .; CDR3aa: CAISGQRDYSYNEQFF; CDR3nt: TGTGCCATCAGTGGGCAGCGGGACTATTCCTACAATGAGCAGTTCTTC
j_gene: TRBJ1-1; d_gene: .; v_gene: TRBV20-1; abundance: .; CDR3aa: CSARDLVTFF; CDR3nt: TGCAGTGCTAGAGATCTCGTGACTTTCTTT
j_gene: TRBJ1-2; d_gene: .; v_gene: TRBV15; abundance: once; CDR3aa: CATSRDRGDYGYTF; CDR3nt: TGTGCCACCAGCAGAGACAGGGGCGACTATGGCTACACCTTC
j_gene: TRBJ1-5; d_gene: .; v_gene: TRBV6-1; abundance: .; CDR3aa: CASSEQGYSNQPQHF; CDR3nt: TGTGCCAGCAGTGAACAAGGTTATAGCAATCAGCCCCAGCATTTT
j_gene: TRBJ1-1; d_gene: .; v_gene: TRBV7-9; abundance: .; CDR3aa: CASSHRSDGAFF; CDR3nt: TGTGCCAGCAGCCACCGGAGTGATGGGGCTTTCTTT
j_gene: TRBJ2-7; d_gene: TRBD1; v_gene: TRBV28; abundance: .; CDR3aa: CASSPSGQGDYEQYF; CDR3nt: TGTGCCAGCAGTCCCTCGGGACAGGGTGACTACGAGCAGTACTTC
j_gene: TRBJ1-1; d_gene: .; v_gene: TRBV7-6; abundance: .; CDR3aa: CASSSPLNTEAFF; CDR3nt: TGTGCCAGCAGCTCCCCGCTGAACACTGAAGCTTTCTTT
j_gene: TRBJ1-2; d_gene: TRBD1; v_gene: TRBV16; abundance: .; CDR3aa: CASSRRGRDYGYTF; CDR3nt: TGTGCCAGCAGCCGCAGGGGGCGGGACTATGGCTACACCTTC
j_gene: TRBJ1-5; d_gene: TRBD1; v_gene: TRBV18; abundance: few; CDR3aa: CASSPQRPGGTGGRQPQHF; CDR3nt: TGTGCCAGCTCACCTCAGAGACCAGGCGGGACAGGGGGCCGTCAGCCCCAGCATTTT
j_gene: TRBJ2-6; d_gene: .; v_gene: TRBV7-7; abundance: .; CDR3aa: CASSQVNKCHKSGQRLTF; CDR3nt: TGTGCCAGCAGCCAGGTGAATAAGTGCCACAAGTCGGGCCAACGTCTGACTTTC
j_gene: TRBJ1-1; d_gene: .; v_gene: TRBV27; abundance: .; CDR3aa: CASSRGGTEAFF; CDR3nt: TGTGCCAGCAGTAGAGGGGGGACTGAAGCTTTCTTT
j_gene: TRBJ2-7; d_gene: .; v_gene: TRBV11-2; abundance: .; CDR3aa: CASAGDLGYEQYF; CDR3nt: TGTGCCAGCGCCGGGGACCTCGGATACGAGCAGTACTTC
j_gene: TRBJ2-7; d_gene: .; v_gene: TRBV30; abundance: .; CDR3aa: CAWSMGLGYEQYF; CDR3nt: TGTGCCTGGAGTATGGGGCTCGGCTACGAGCAGTACTTC
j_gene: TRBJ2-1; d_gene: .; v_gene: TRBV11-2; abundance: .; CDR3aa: CASSQELGSEQFF; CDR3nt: TGTGCCAGCAGCCAAGAGTTGGGGAGTGAGCAGTTCTTC